Shown below are 3 T cell receptor beta chains from a single sample sequenced in a study of T-cell memory formation after mild COVID-19. TCRdb reprocessed the 5' RACE reads with MiXCR, giving one entry per CDR3 protein. The sample includes around 200,000 distinct CDR3 sequences, roughly 17% of them seen just once. Material: PBMCs or a T cell subset sorted from them (not recorded which). These receptors originate from an adult woman who had mild COVID-19 (a few samples of this study predate the infection). Cell type and time point are not known.

This clonotype appeared a few times. This chain joins TRBV9 and TRBJ2-2; 7 bases line up with TRBD2. Trimming cost V 2 bases and J 6 bases; bases outside gene matches: 7. Germline lookup yields CDR1 SGDLS and CDR2 YYNGEE. This CDR3 comprises 15 residues. CDR3 bases: TGTGCCAGCAGCGTGGGGCGGGAGCGGGCCGGGGAGCTGTTTTTT. The encoded protein is CASSVGRERAGELFF.

There are a few counts of this clonotype. V usage is TRBV6-6 and J usage is TRBJ2-1; D is ambiguous. Germline V CDR1 and CDR2: MNHNY, SVGAGI (reference sequence). V lost 6 bases and J lost 10, with 13 bases in between. This CDR3 contains 12 residues. The CDR3: CASSHSWREQFF. DNA of the CDR3: TGTGCCAGCAGCCACTCGTGGAGAGAGCAGTTCTTC.

The chain has TRBV2 and TRBJ2-1, with D tentatively TRBD2 (5 bases). Germline CDR1 reads SNHLY; CDR2 reads FYNNEI. CDR3 length equals 13 residues. V was shortened by 4 bases and J by 6 bases, with 10 bases between the two germline ends. This CDR3 is CASSATTGNEQFF. Written as DNA, the CDR3 is TGTGCCAGCAGTGCGACTACGGGCAATGAGCAGTTCTTC. Full variable domain (missing parts from reference TRBV2 and TRBJ2-1): EPEVTQTPSHQVTQMGQEVILRCVPISNHLYFYWYRQILGQKVEFLVSFYNNEISEKSEIFDDQFSVERPDGSNFTLKIRSTKLEDSAMYFCASSATTGNEQFFGPGTRLTVL.